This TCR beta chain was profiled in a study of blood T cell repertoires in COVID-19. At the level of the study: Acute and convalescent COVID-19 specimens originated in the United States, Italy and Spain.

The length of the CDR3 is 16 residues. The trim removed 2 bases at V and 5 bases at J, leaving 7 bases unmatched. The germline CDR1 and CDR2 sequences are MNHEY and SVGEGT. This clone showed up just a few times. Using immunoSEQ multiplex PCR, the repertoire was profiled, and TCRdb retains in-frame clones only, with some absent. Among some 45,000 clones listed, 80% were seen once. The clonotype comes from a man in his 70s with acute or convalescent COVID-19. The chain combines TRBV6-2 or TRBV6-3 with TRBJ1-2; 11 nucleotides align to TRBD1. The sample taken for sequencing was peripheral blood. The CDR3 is CASSYKRTGGGYGYTF. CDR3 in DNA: TGTGCCAGCAGTTACAAACGGACAGGGGGCGGTTATGGCTACACCTTC.